This T cell receptor beta chain was found in a study of cytomegalovirus exposure and HLA in healthy donors. 13 Jbeta primers and 60 Vbeta primers were used for the PCR. Profiled with immunoSEQ multiplex PCR; TCRdb holds only in-frame clones, not every one. The sample lists about 130,000 clones; around nine tenths were seen once. Comment on this clone: Its antigen is currently unknown.

Study observations and caveats: As a later analysis showed, a missense DCLRE1C variant was linked to trimming of TCR beta V- and J-genes.

Source material: PBMCs. This receptor was taken from a woman younger than 45 in good health and CMV-seronegative.

DNA of the CDR3: TGTGCCAGCAGACAACCGCGGTGGGGCATCAGCAATCAGCCCCAGCATTTT. This encodes CASRQPRWGISNQPQHF. The chain recombines TRBV28 with TRBJ1-5; a possible D gene is TRBD1 (5 bases). Germline V CDR1 and CDR2: MDHEN, SYDVKM. Deletions cut 6 bases from V and 1 base from J, with 19 bases between. This CDR3 comprises 17 residues.